The clone carrying this T cell receptor (beta chain) was seen ten or more times. RNA transcripts served as the template for amplifying TCR beta CDR3 regions. The HTBI primer set was used in a first-round RT-PCR of the TCR CDR3. TCRdb independently ran MiXCR on the multiplex PCR reads; one entry per CDR3 protein. The sample records under 300,000 distinct CDR3 sequences, 25% to 30% being singletons. The data belong to a study of T cells in Graves' hyperthyroidism and ophthalmopathy. This CDR3 has 14 amino acids. The V end was cut by 3 bases, the J end by 0 bases, with 8 bases between. Germline V CDR1 and CDR2: MNHEY, SMNVEV (reference sequence).

The TCR sequence derives from a man in his forties or fifties with Graves' hyperthyroidism that later progressed to Graves' ophthalmopathy. The sequenced sample was blood. The chain has TRBV27 and TRBJ1-1; D may be TRBD1 (5 bases). For the CDR3, the DNA is TGTGCCAGCAGTTTGGTAGGGGTGAACACTGAAGCTTTCTTT. Protein sequence: CASSLVGVNTEAFF.